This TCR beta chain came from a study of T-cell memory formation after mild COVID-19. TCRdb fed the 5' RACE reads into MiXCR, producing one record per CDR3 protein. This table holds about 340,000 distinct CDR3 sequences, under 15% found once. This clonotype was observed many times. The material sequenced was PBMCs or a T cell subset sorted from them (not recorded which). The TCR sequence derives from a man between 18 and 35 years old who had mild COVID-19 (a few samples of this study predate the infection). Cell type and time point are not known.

DNA for the CDR3: TGTGCCAGCAGCCCCTACCGACAGGGGGAGAGGAGCACAGATACGCAGTATTTT. Amino acids: CASSPYRQGERSTDTQYF. The rearrangement joins TRBV7-9 to TRBJ2-3; 9 bases are a match to TRBD1. Trimming removed 5 bases from V and 0 bases from J; junction bases left unmatched: 12. CDR3 length: 18 residues. Germline V gene sequence: CDR1 SEHNR, CDR2 FQNEAQ (reference sequence).